This T cell receptor beta chain was captured by sequencing in a study of cytomegalovirus exposure and HLA in healthy donors. General observations from the study: Among TCR beta chains, those listed as cytomegalovirus-associated numbered approximately 150. In a later analysis, TCR association rates varied by HLA locus: DRB1 most, HLA-C fewest. HLA alleles showed associations with 15,000 to 20,000 TCR beta sequences in a later analysis, at a 0.05 false discovery rate. Follow-up analysis later connected one missense variant in DCLRE1C with trimming of TCR beta V- and J-genes.

Primers for the PCR totalled 60 Vbeta and 13 Jbeta. The repertoire was sequenced with immunoSEQ multiplex PCR; TCRdb's copy has only in-frame clones and lacks some. The table lists 120,000 or so clones, 72% of them singletons. With regard to this clone: The antigen is unknown.

CDR1 WNHNN and CDR2 SYGVQD come from the germline V gene (reference sequence). The CDR3 is 14 residues long. The V end lost 2 bases, the J end lost 1 base, and 8 bases lay between the germline ends. The chain uses TRBV10-1 and TRBJ1-2, with no clear D. The sequence was obtained from a man in his thirties or forties in good health and CMV-seronegative. The sample comprised PBMCs. The CDR3 spells CASSETADNYGYTF. CDR3 sequence (DNA): TGCGCCAGCAGTGAGACGGCGGATAACTATGGCTACACCTTC.